The next 23 T cell receptor beta chains were all read from a single sample in a study of glioma-infiltrating T cells. Amplification of TCR alpha and beta CDR3 regions from RNA used iRepertoire nested multiplex PCR. TCRdb analysed the multiplex PCR reads with MiXCR anew, one entry per CDR3 protein. The sample records fewer than 55,000 distinct CDR3 sequences, 20% to 25% being singletons. The source material was glioma tissue, nonneoplastic brain tissue, or PBMCs (not recorded which). These receptors came from a human donor with low-grade glioma or glioblastoma, undergoing nonglioma brain surgery, or in good health (not recorded which).

V is TRBV5-1 and J is TRBJ2-7, with TRBD1 matching over 9 bases. Germline-derived CDR1 and CDR2 are SGHRS and YFSETQ. V gave up 4 bases and J gave up 5 bases; unmatched junction bases: 13. This CDR3 is 16 amino acids long. The CDR3 nucleotides read TGCGCCAGCAGCAGCGGGGACAGGGAATTTGTGGACGAGCAGTACTTC. Encoded protein: CASSSGDREFVDEQYF.

Many counts were recorded for this clonotype. The chain couples TRBV20-1 to TRBJ1-5; weak D call: TRBD1 (6 bases). V lost 0 bases to trimming and J lost 5 bases, with 20 bases between them. The germline V gene has CDR1 DFQATT and CDR2 SNEGSKA (reference sequence). This CDR3 contains 17 residues. The CDR3 DNA is TGCAGTGCTAGAGATTGGGGGACAACCAGTCGGGATCAGCCCCAGCATTTT. Translated: CSARDWGTTSRDQPQHF.

In the case of this clonotype: One end of the junction varies from germline; a read error may be responsible. CDR3 sequence reads: CASSLGVGGTDMQYF. The CDR3 DNA follows: TGTGCCAGCAGCTTAGGCGTGGGGGGCACAGATATGCAGTATTTT. This chain joins TRBV13 and TRBJ2-3; D assignment may be TRBD1 or TRBD2 (6 bases each). The CDR3 has 15 amino acids. CDR1 and CDR2 from the germline V gene are PRHDT and FYEKMQ (reference sequence).

This clonotype has at least ten counts. The chain is built from TRBV9 and TRBJ1-1, with D possibly TRBD1 on 5 matching bases. This CDR3 contains 14 residues. Trimming stripped 3 bases from V and 11 bases from J, with 20 bases between. The germline CDR1 and CDR2 sequences are SGDLS and YYNGEE. The CDR3: CASSEGTADSMAFF. The CDR3 nucleotides are TGTGCCAGCAGCGAGGGGACCGCCGATTCCATGGCTTTCTTT.

This clonotype came up many times. The chain links TRBV25-1 to TRBJ2-3; tentatively, D is TRBD1 or TRBD2 (5 bases each). The CDR3 length is 14 residues. V lost 8 bases and J 6 bases, leaving 18 bases between the germline ends. The germline V gene encodes CDR1 MGHDK and CDR2 SYGVNS. CDR3 residues: CASGDGGRLDTQYF. The CDR3 DNA follows: TGTGCCAGCGGGGACGGCGGCCGCTTGGATACGCAGTATTTT. The whole variable domain, remainder taken from reference TRBV25-1 and TRBJ2-3, is EADIYQTPRYLVIGTGKKITLECSQTMGHDKMYWYQQDPGMELHLIHYSYGVNSTEKGDLSSESTVSRIRTEHFPLTLESARPSHTSQYLCASGDGGRLDTQYFGPGTRLTVL.

This clonotype was seen repeatedly, ten times or more. The chain has TRBV29-1 and TRBJ2-7, with D hard to call. Trimming took off 1 base at V and 4 bases at J, with 14 bases between the two ends. Germline loops: CDR1 SQVTM, CDR2 ANQGSEA. The CDR3 extends over 14 amino acids. In nucleotides, the CDR3 is TGCAGCGTTGAAGTCGGAATAGCACCATACGAGCAGTACTTC. Translating gives CSVEVGIAPYEQYF.

This clonotype showed up many times. J is TRBJ1-1 and V is TRBV7-2, with unresolved D. V gave up 3 bases and J gave up 0 bases, with 5 bases separating them. The CDR3 has 13 residues. Germline V gives CDR1 SGHTA, CDR2 FQGNSA. The CDR3, as DNA: TGTGCCAGCAGCTTGGCCCTGAACACTGAAGCTTTCTTT. Translation: CASSLALNTEAFF.

By share of the sample, this clonotype is medium-sized. V gene TRBV6-1 combines with J gene TRBJ2-3, with D perhaps TRBD1 (6 bases). The length of the CDR3 is 14 residues. Germline values: CDR1 MNHNS, CDR2 SASEGT. With 6 bases removed from V and 1 base from J, the gap between germline ends came to 11 bases. CDR3 region: CASRASGGTDTQYF. CDR3 in DNA: TGTGCCAGCAGGGCCTCAGGGGGCACAGATACGCAGTATTTT.

Many counts were recorded for this clonotype. The V gene is TRBV7-8, the J gene TRBJ2-1; 8 bases line up with TRBD2. Per the germline V gene, CDR1 is SGHVS and CDR2 is FQNEAQ. Unmatched junction bases numbered 11, after V lost 4 bases and J lost 9 bases. The CDR3 has 15 residues. The CDR3 loop reads CASSSTSVSEGEQFF. The CDR3 nucleotides read TGTGCCAGCAGCTCGACTAGCGTCTCAGAGGGTGAGCAGTTCTTC.

A remark on this clonotype: A read error may be the cause here, since a much bigger clone is one base away. V is TRBV14 and J is TRBJ2-1, with D possibly being TRBD2 (6 bases). CDR1 SGHDN and CDR2 FVKESK come from the germline V gene. This CDR3 is 15 amino acids long. The CDR3 DNA follows: TGTGCCAGCAGCCAAGTCGGGAGCTCCTACAATGAGCGGTTCTTC. Translation: CASSQVGSSYNERFF. The entire variable domain, with the rest obtained from reference TRBV14 and TRBJ2-1, is as follows: EAGVTQFPSHSVIEKGQTVTLRCDPISGHDNLYWYRRVMGKEIKFLLHFVKESKQDESGMPNNRFLAERTGGTYSTLKVQPAELEDSGVYFCASSQVGSSYNERFFGPGTRLTVL.

This clonotype was counted between two and nine times. This sequence joins TRBV12-3 or TRBV12-4 and TRBJ2-3; D is unclear. The CDR3 sequence is 13 residues long. Deletions cut 6 bases from V and 4 bases from J, with 11 bases between. This chain's CDR3 is CASRPTQADTQYF. In DNA form, the CDR3 reads TGTGCCAGCAGACCCACACAAGCAGATACGCAGTATTTT.

This clonotype was seen repeatedly, ten times or more. This rearrangement joins TRBV2 to TRBJ1-2; D not certain. The length of the CDR3 is 14 residues. The ends were cut back, 4 bases at V and 6 bases at J, with 15 bases in the middle. The germline V gene has CDR1 SNHLY and CDR2 FYNNEI. The CDR3 loop is CASSAGRQMDGYTF. CDR3 coding DNA: TGTGCCAGCAGTGCCGGACGCCAAATGGATGGCTACACCTTC. Filled out from reference TRBV2 and TRBJ1-2, the complete variable domain reads EPEVTQTPSHQVTQMGQEVILRCVPISNHLYFYWYRQILGQKVEFLVSFYNNEISEKSEIFDDQFSVERPDGSNFTLKIRSTKLEDSAMYFCASSAGRQMDGYTFGSGTRLTVV.

This clonotype was detected a few times. The chain has TRBV12-3 or TRBV12-4 and TRBJ2-3; either TRBD1 or TRBD2 may supply D (5 bases each). This CDR3 is 13 amino acids long. Trimming took 5 bases from V and 5 from J, leaving 11 bases between them. CDR3 DNA: TGTGCCAGCAGTGTCGGGGCGGGAGATACGCAGTATTTT. Protein: CASSVGAGDTQYF.

This clonotype appeared many times. The rearrangement links TRBV6-7 to TRBJ1-5; TRBD1 aligns across 7 bases. TRBV6-7 counts as an open reading frame of uncertain function. The CDR3 totals 15 residues. J was trimmed by 3 bases and V by 7 bases; bases with no gene match: 9. The CDR3 nucleotides read TGTGCCAGCATCCTCCGGGACAGACACAATCAGCCCCAGCATTTT. Encoded protein: CASILRDRHNQPQHF.

This clonotype was found many times. The chain combines TRBV3-1 with TRBJ2-3, with TRBD2 matching 12 bases. V was clipped by 0 bases and J by 3 bases; unmatched bases: 1. CDR1 LGHDT and CDR2 YNNKEL come from the germline V gene (reference sequence). This CDR3 spans 16 amino acids. Here the CDR3 reads CASSQDGLAGTDTQYF. Here the CDR3 DNA reads TGTGCCAGCAGCCAAGATGGACTAGCGGGGACAGATACGCAGTATTTT.

V gene TRBV4-1 combines with J gene TRBJ1-2, with a weak D call TRBD1 (6 bases). Germline CDR1 and CDR2: MGHRA and YSYEKL. Deletions cut 4 bases from V and 8 bases from J, with 14 bases between. This CDR3 is 13 amino acids long. This CDR3 is CASSPRGQEGYTF. The CDR3 DNA reads as TGCGCCAGCAGCCCACGGGGGCAGGAGGGCTACACCTTC.

In this sample, this clonotype turned up many times. This chain joins TRBV20-1 and TRBJ1-6, with D perhaps matching TRBD1 (6 bases). The CDR3 covers 15 residues. V was clipped by 0 bases and J by 8 bases, with 14 bases between them. Germline CDR1 reads DFQATT; CDR2 reads SNEGSKA (reference sequence). The DNA of the CDR3 is TGCAGTGCTAGAGATCATAGGGGGATTTATTCACCCCTCCACTTT. It yields the protein CSARDHRGIYSPLHF.

This clonotype appeared many times. The chain couples TRBV2 to TRBJ2-7; D not resolved. V was pared by 2 bases and J by 1 base, with 9 bases between. The germline V gene encodes CDR1 SNHLY and CDR2 FYNNEI. CDR3 length: 14 amino acids. CDR3: CASSETASSYEQYF. The CDR3 DNA sequence: TGTGCCAGCAGTGAAACTGCCAGTTCCTACGAGCAGTACTTC.

This clonotype came up many times. The rearrangement joins TRBV6-1 to TRBJ2-7, with D possibly called TRBD1 or TRBD2 (6 bases each). Trimming took 3 bases from V and 3 from J, leaving 12 bases between them. The CDR3 runs to 14 residues. The germline gives CDR1 MNHNS, CDR2 SASEGT. The CDR3 sequence is CASSDSRGHYEQYV. CDR3 in DNA: TGTGCCAGCAGTGACTCGCGGGGACACTACGAGCAGTACGTC.

Relative to its sample, this clonotype is medium-sized. The chain couples TRBV6-1 to TRBJ2-7; D possibly corresponds to TRBD1 (6 bases). The CDR3 spans 15 residues. Germline values: CDR1 MNHNS, CDR2 SASEGT. The V end lost 0 bases, the J end lost 4 bases, and 13 bases lay between the germline ends. The DNA of the CDR3 is TGTGCCAGCAGTGAAGCCGGGACAAACCGTTACGAGCAGTACGTC. The encoded protein is CASSEAGTNRYEQYV.

Note on this clonotype: With a much larger clone just one base away, this may be a read error. The V and J genes are TRBV3-1 and TRBJ1-1; D is unresolved. Trimming took off 0 bases at V and 2 bases at J, with 4 bases between the two ends. The germline V gene has CDR1 LGHDT and CDR2 YNNKEL (reference sequence). This CDR3 contains 13 residues. This CDR3 is CASSQDYNTEAFF. In DNA form, the CDR3 reads TGTGCCAGCAGCCAAGATTATAACACTGAAGCTTTCTTT.

This clonotype was seen a handful of times. This may stem from a read error, because a much larger clone lies one nucleotide away. The chain uses TRBV3-1 and TRBJ2-5, with D unresolved. The germline CDR1 and CDR2 sequences are LGHDT and YNNKEL (reference sequence). The CDR3 spans 14 residues. V lost 1 base to trimming and J lost 2 bases, with 8 bases between them. This CDR3 reads CASSQGPRQETQYF. In nucleotides, the CDR3 is TGTGCCAGCAGCCAAGGGCCTCGACAAGAGACCCAGTACTTC.

This clonotype was observed a handful of times. The V and J genes are TRBV3-1 and TRBJ1-5, with TRBD1 matching 8 bases. CDR1 LGHDT and CDR2 YNNKEL come from the germline V gene (reference sequence). Trimming cost V 2 bases and J 9 bases; bases outside gene matches: 6. This CDR3 is built from 14 residues. The CDR3 protein is CASSQRTGHSPQHF. Written as DNA, the CDR3 is TGTGCCAGCAGCCAAAGGACAGGGCATTCGCCCCAGCATTTT.